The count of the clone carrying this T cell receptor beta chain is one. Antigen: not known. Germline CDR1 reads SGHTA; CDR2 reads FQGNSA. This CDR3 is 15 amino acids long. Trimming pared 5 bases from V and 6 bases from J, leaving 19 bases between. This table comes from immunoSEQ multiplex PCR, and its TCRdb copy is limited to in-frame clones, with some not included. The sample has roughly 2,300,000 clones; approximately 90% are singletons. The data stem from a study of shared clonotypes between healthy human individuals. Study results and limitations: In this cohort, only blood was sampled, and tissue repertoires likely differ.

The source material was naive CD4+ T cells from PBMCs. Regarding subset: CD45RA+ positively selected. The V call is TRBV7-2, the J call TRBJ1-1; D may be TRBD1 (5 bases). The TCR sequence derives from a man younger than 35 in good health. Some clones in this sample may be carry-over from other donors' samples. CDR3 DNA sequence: TGTGCCAGCAGCCGACGATCAGGGACCCATGCTGAAGCTTTCTTT. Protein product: CASSRRSGTHAEAFF.